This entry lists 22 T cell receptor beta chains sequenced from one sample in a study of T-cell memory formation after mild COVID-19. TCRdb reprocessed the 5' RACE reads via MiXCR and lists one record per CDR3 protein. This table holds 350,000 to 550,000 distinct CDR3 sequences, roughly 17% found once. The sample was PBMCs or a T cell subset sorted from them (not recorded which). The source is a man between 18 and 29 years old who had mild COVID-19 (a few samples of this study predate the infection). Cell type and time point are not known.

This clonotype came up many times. The CDR3: CASSLVNQGSDYGYTF. Written as DNA, the CDR3 is TGTGCCAGCAGCTTGGTCAATCAGGGTTCGGACTATGGCTACACCTTC. The chain has TRBV5-5 and TRBJ1-2; tentatively, D is TRBD1 (5 bases). The CDR3 contains 16 residues. Trimming took off 0 bases at V and 3 bases at J, with 15 bases between the two ends. The germline gives CDR1 SGHKS, CDR2 YYEKEE (reference sequence).

This CDR3 reads CASSLRGARGNTIYF. The DNA for the CDR3 is TGTGCCAGCAGTTTACGTGGGGCACGGGGAAACACCATATATTTT. The chain carries TRBV12-3 or TRBV12-4 and TRBJ1-3; perhaps TRBD1 as D (5 bases). Trimming stripped 2 bases from V and 4 bases from J, with 12 bases between. CDR3 length: 15 amino acids.

CDR3 in amino acids: CASSARLAGSTDTQYF. As DNA, the CDR3 is TGTGCCAGCAGTGCACGACTAGCGGGGAGCACAGATACGCAGTATTTT. The chain combines TRBV12-3 or TRBV12-4 with TRBJ2-3; 11 bases match TRBD2. The J segment lost 0 bases and the V segment lost 5 bases, leaving 4 bases of the junction unmatched. The CDR3 runs to 16 residues.

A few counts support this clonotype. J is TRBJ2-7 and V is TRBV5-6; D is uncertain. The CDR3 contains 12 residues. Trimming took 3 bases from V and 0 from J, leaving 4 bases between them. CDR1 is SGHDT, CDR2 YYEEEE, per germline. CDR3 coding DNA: TGTGCCAGCAGCTGGAGCTCCTACGAGCAGTACTTC. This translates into CASSWSSYEQYF.

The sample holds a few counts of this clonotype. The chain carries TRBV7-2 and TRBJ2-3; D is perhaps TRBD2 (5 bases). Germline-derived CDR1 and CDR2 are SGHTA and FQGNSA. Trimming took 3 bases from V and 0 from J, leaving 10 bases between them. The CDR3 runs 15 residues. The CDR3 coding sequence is TGTGCCAGCAGCTTGCGGGTACCTAGCACAGATACGCAGTATTTT. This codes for CASSLRVPSTDTQYF. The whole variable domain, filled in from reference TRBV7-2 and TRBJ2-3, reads GAGVSQSPSNKVTEKGKDVELRCDPISGHTALYWYRQSLGQGLEFLIYFQGNSAPDKSGLPSDRFSAERTGGSVSTLTIQRTQQEDSAVYLCASSLRVPSTDTQYFGPGTRLTVL.

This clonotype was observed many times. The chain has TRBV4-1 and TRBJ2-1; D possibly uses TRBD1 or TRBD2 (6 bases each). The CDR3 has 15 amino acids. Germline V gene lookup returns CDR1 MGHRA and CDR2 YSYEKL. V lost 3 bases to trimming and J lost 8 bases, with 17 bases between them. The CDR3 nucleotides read TGCGCCAGCAGCCAGCAAGGGGGGCGGGGCGATGAGCAGTTCTTC. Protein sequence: CASSQQGGRGDEQFF.

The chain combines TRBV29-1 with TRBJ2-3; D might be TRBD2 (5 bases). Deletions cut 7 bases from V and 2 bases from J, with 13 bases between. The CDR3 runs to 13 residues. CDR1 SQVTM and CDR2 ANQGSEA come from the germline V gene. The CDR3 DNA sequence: TGCAGCGCGGTCCCCGGGGTCACAGATACGCAGTATTTT. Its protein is CSAVPGVTDTQYF.

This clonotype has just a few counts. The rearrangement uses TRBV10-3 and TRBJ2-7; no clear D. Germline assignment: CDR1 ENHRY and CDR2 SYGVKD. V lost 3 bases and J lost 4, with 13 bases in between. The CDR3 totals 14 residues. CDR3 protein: CAISDTRGIYEQYV. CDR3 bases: TGTGCCATCAGTGATACAAGAGGAATATACGAGCAGTACGTC.

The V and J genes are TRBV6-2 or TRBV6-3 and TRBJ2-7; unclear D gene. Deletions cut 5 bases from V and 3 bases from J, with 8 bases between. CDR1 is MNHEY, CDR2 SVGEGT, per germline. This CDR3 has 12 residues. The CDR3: CASSRALYEQYV. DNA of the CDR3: TGTGCCAGCAGTCGGGCTCTCTACGAGCAGTACGTC.

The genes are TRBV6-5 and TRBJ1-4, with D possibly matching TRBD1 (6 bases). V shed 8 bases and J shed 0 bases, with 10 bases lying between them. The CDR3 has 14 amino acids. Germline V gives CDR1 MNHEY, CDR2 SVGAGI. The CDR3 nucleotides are TGTGCCAGCGGGGGCCTTGCAACTAATGAAAAACTGTTTTTT. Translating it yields CASGGLATNEKLFF.

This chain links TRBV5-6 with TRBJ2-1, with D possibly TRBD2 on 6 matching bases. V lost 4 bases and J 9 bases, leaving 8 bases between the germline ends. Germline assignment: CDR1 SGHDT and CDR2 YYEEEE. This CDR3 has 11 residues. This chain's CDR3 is CASSMTSEQFF. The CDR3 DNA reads TGTGCCAGCAGCATGACTAGTGAGCAGTTCTTC. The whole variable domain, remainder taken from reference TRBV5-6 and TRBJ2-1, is DAGVTQSPTHLIKTRGQQVTLRCSPKSGHDTVSWYQQALGQGPQFIFQYYEEEERQRGNFPDRFSGHQFPNYSSELNVNALLLGDSALYLCASSMTSEQFFGPGTRLTVL.

As DNA, the CDR3 is TGTGCCAGCAGCTTCGAGCAGGGGACGAAGACCCAGTACTTC. Amino acids: CASSFEQGTKTQYF. This rearrangement joins TRBV7-2 to TRBJ2-5; possible D gene TRBD1, 6 bases. CDR1 and CDR2 from the germline V gene are SGHTA and FQGNSA. Trimming removed 3 bases from V and 6 bases from J, with 14 bases in between. This CDR3 has 14 residues.

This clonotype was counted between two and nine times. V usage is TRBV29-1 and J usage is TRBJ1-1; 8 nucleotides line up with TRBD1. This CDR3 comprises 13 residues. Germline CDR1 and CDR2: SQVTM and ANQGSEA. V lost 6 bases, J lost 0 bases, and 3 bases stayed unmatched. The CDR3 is CSVLGQVNTEAFF. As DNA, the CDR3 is TGCAGCGTGTTGGGACAGGTGAACACTGAAGCTTTCTTT.

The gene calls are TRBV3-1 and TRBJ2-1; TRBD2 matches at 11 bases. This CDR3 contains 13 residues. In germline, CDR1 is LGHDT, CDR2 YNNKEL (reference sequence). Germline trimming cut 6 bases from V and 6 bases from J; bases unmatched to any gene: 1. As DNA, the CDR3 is TGTGCCAGCAGGGGACTAGCGGTCAATGAGCAGTTCTTC. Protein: CASRGLAVNEQFF.

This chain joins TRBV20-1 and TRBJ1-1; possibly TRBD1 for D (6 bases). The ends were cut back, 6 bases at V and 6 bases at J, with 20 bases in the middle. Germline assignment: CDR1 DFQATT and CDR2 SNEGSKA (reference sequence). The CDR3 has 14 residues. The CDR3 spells CSAGYPGVGAEAFF. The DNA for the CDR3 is TGCAGTGCCGGCTACCCAGGGGTCGGGGCTGAAGCTTTCTTT.

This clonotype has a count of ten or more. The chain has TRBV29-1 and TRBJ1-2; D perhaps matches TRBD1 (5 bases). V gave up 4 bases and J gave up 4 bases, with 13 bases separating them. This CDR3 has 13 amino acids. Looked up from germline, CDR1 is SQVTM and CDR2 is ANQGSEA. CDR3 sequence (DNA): TGCAGCGTTGGAATGACCCAGGGCTATGGCTACACCTTC. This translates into CSVGMTQGYGYTF.

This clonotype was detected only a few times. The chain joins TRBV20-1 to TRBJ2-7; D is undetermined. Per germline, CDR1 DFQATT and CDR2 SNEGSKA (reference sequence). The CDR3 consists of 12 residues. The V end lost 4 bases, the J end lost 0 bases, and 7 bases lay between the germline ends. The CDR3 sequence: CSAIRSSYEQYF. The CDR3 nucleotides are TGCAGTGCTATCCGCAGCTCCTACGAGCAGTACTTC.

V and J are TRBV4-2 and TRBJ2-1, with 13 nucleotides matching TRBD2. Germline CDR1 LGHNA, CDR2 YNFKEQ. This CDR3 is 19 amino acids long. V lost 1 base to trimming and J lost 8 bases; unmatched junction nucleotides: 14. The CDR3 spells CASSQAVGRTSGGRYEQFF. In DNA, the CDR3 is TGTGCCAGCAGCCAAGCGGTCGGGCGGACTAGCGGGGGTCGCTATGAGCAGTTCTTC.

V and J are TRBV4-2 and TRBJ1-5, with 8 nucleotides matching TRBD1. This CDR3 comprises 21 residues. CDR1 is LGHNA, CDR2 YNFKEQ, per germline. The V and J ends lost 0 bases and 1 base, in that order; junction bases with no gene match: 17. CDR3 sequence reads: CASSQDSRQGAQIGSNQPQHF. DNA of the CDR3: TGTGCCAGCAGCCAAGATTCCCGGCAGGGGGCTCAGATCGGGAGCAATCAGCCCCAGCATTTT.

CDR3 protein: CASSLSQGIATNEKLFF. The CDR3 DNA is TGCGCCAGCAGCTTGTCTCAGGGTATCGCAACTAATGAAAAACTGTTTTTT. The chain has TRBV5-1 and TRBJ1-4, with TRBD1 as a possible D gene (5 bases). This CDR3 comprises 17 residues. The germline CDR1 and CDR2 sequences are SGHRS and YFSETQ. The germline V and J ends were trimmed by 1 base and 0 bases, with 13 bases remaining between them.

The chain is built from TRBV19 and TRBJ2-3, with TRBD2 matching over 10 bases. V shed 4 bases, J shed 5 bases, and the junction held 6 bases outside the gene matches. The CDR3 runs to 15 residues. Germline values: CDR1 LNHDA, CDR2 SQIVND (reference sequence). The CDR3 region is CASSSLAGAEDTQYF. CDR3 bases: TGTGCCAGTAGTAGTCTAGCGGGGGCGGAAGATACGCAGTATTTT.

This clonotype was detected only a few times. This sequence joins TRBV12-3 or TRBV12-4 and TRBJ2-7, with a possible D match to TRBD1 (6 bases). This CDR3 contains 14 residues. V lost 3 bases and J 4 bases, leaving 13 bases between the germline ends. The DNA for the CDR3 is TGTGCCAGCAGTTTCAGCGCAGGGGTGTACGAGCAGTACTTC. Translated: CASSFSAGVYEQYF.